The 15 T cell receptor delta chains reported below all come from one sample, sequenced in a study of gamma-delta T cells after stem cell transplantation. TCRdb ran CATT on the RT-PCR reads. The table has roughly 1,800 delta-chain clones, 0.25% to 0.35% seen once. The sequencing sample was made of gamma-delta T cells. The receptors here all came from a human donor. It is not recorded whose cells these are; they may come from a transplant donor.

Only a few counts were recorded for this clone. The chain carries TRDV2 and TRDJ1; 13 bases agree with TRDD3. Germline V gene lookup returns CDR1 GEAIGNYY and CDR2 EKD. The trim removed 3 bases at V and 9 bases at J, leaving 12 bases unmatched. The CDR3 is 16 amino acids. Here the CDR3 DNA reads TGTGCCTGTGACTCCGTACTGGGGGATACGCGAGTGGAACTCATCTTT. Its protein is CACDSVLGDTRVELIF.

Turning to this clone: This may arise from a read error, as a much more abundant clone is one base away. Within the sample, other DNA sequences also encode this same CDR3. The CDR3 protein is CACGTVGGYSDKLIF. CDR3 in DNA: TGTGCCTGTGGCACCGTTGGGGGATACTCGGATAAACTCATCTTT. This sequence joins TRDV2 and TRDJ1; 10 bases are shared with TRDD3. The CDR3 loop spans 15 amino acids. CDR1 and CDR2 from the germline V gene are GEAIGNYY and EKD.

In this sample, this clone turned up a few times. The protein recorded in TCRdb matches a much larger clone and deviates from this DNA's translation at residue 13, suggesting a read error; the protein here is obtained by translating the DNA. The rearrangement joins TRDV2 to TRDJ1; TRDD3 matches 10 bases. Trimming cost V 3 bases and J 4 bases; bases outside gene matches: 16. The CDR3 runs 18 residues. Germline V gives CDR1 GEAIGNYY, CDR2 EKD. The CDR3 region has the DNA TGTGCCTGTGACCCTCTCTTGACGGGGGATACGCGGGTCGATAAACTCATCTTT. Protein product: CACDPLLTGDTRVDKLIF.

As concerns this clone: Only one base separates this from a far larger clonotype, so it likely reflects a read error. The same CDR3 also results from other DNA sequences found in this sample. The gene calls are TRDV2 and TRDJ1; TRDD3 matches at 11 bases. Germline loops: CDR1 GEAIGNYY, CDR2 EKD. Trimming at V came to 2 bases and at J to 0 bases, leaving 7 bases not matched to a gene. The CDR3 is 17 residues long. The CDR3 sequence is CACDSLLGDNDTDKLIF. In DNA, the CDR3 is TGTGCCTGTGACAGCTTACTGGGGGATAATGACACCGATAAACTCATCTTT.

By share, this clone counts as medium-sized. Different DNA sequences within this sample yield the same CDR3. This chain links TRDV2 with TRDJ1; 9 nucleotides match TRDD3. This CDR3 has 18 amino acids. The junction had 16 bases not matched to a gene; V was cut back by 3 bases and J by 3 bases. Germline CDR1 GEAIGNYY, CDR2 EKD. The CDR3: CACDYLHTGGLGPDKLIF. CDR3 coding DNA: TGTGCCTGTGACTATCTTCACACTGGGGGACTCGGACCCGATAAACTCATCTTT.

Comment on this clone: Distinct nucleotide sequences in the sample also encode this CDR3. The chain links TRDV2 to TRDJ1, with 11 nucleotides matching TRDD3. Looked up from germline, CDR1 is GEAIGNYY and CDR2 is EKD. V was pared by 7 bases and J by 3 bases, with 15 bases of the junction left unmatched. The CDR3 totals 17 residues. The CDR3: CACEYLGDTLAADKLIF. CDR3 nucleotide sequence: TGTGCCTGCGAGTACTTGGGGGATACGCTGGCCGCCGATAAACTCATCTTT.

In this sample, this clone is large. The rearrangement links TRDV2 to TRDJ1, with 10 nucleotides matching TRDD3. The CDR3 covers 19 residues. The V gene end was trimmed by 0 bases and the J gene end by 3 bases; junction bases not matched to a gene: 15. Germline values: CDR1 GEAIGNYY, CDR2 EKD. CDR3 nucleotide sequence: TGTGCCTGTGACACCGTTGCCCCCACTGGGGGATTCACGTCCGATAAACTCATCTTT. It yields the protein CACDTVAPTGGFTSDKLIF.

This clone was detected only a few times. A clone one base away is much larger, so this may be a read error. This sample also contains other DNA sequences that code for the same CDR3. This chain joins TRDV2 and TRDJ3, with TRDD3 matching over 12 bases. This CDR3 has 22 residues. Per the germline V gene, CDR1 is GEAIGNYY and CDR2 is EKD. V trimming: 1 base; J trimming: 0 bases; junction bases outside the gene matches: 12. CDR3 DNA: TGTGCCTGTGACACTGTTCTGGGGGATACGCGCGCGATCTCCTGGGACACCCGACAGATGTTTTTC. The encoded protein is CACDTVLGDTRAISWDTRQMFF.

As to this clone: This may arise from a read error, as a much more abundant clone is one base away. J is TRDJ1 and V is TRDV2; 11 positions match TRDD3. The CDR3 runs to 21 residues. The junction had 22 bases not matched to a gene; V was cut back by 5 bases and J by 0 bases. Germline assignment: CDR1 GEAIGNYY and CDR2 EKD. The CDR3 DNA reads TGTGCCTGTGGCCCGCTTGGGGGATACGCGATTCCTGAACAGTACACCGATAAACTCATCTTT. Translating gives CACGPLGGYAIPEQYTDKLIF.

V gene TRDV2 combines with J gene TRDJ1, with 10 bases that match TRDD3. CDR1 and CDR2 (germline): GEAIGNYY, EKD. The CDR3 sequence is 21 residues long. J gave up 4 bases and V 3 bases, and 25 bases lay outside the gene matches. The CDR3, as DNA: TGTGCCTGTGACCCTCTCTTGACGGGGGATACGCGATTTGGTGCGGGCGATAAACTCATCTTT. Its translation is CACDPLLTGDTRFGAGDKLIF.

This chain joins TRDV2 and TRDJ1, with 8 bases matching TRDD3. V lost 3 bases, J lost 1 base, and 12 bases stayed unmatched. Per germline, CDR1 GEAIGNYY and CDR2 EKD. The CDR3 runs 17 residues. This chain's CDR3 is CACDVVYGTGGTDKLIF. CDR3 nucleotide sequence: TGTGCCTGTGACGTTGTCTACGGTACTGGGGGCACCGATAAACTCATCTTT.

This clone came up a few times. A far larger clone is only one base removed, so a read error is likely. The chain couples TRDV2 to TRDJ3, with 10 bases identical to TRDD3. The CDR3 spans 20 residues. CDR1 GEAIGNYY and CDR2 EKD come from the germline V gene. Trimming took 0 bases from V and 0 from J; bases not matched to a gene: 7. The CDR3 protein is CACDTVLGDAHSWDTRQMFF. CDR3 DNA: TGTGCCTGTGACACCGTACTGGGGGATGCTCACTCCTGGGACACCCGACAGATGTTTTTC.

By share, this clone counts as large. The identical CDR3 is also encoded by other nucleotide sequences in the sample. This chain joins TRDV2 and TRDJ1; a weak D match, TRDD3 (6 bases). The ends were cut back, 1 base at V and 2 bases at J, with 16 bases in the middle. The length of the CDR3 is 16 residues. The germline CDR1 and CDR2 sequences are GEAIGNYY and EKD. In DNA, the CDR3 is TGTGCCTGTGACACACTGGGTCCTGGGGCGACCGATAAACTCATCTTT. Amino acids: CACDTLGPGATDKLIF.

With respect to this clone: A much larger clone differs by one base, so this may be a read error. The sample contains more than one DNA sequence encoding this CDR3. The chain combines TRDV2 with TRDJ1, with 11 bases that match TRDD3. Trimming took 7 bases from V and 1 from J; bases not matched to a gene: 16. This CDR3 region has 18 residues. The germline gives CDR1 GEAIGNYY, CDR2 EKD. For the CDR3, the DNA is TGTGCCTGCGACCCTGCTTCTGGGGGATACTCGCCCACCGATAAACTCATCTTT. Encoded protein: CACDPASGGYSPTDKLIF.

As concerns this clone: A read error may explain this, as a much larger clone is one base away. Other DNA variants within this sample encode the same CDR3. This chain connects TRDV2 to TRDJ1, with 7 bases lining up with TRDD3. The V gene's germline CDR1 is GEAIGNYY and CDR2 EKD. This CDR3 has 18 residues. CDR3 protein: CACDGVLGTRTYTDKLIF. CDR3 sequence (DNA): TGTGCCTGTGACGGAGTACTGGGGACCCGGACCTACACTGATAAACTCATCTTT.